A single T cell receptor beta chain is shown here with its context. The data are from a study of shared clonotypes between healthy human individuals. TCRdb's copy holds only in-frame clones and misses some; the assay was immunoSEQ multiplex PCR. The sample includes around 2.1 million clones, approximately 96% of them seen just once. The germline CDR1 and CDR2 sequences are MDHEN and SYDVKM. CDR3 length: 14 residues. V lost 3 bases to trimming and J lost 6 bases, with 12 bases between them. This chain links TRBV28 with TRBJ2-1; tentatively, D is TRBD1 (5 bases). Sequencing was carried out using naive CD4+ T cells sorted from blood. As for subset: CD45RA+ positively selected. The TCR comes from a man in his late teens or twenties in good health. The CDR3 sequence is CASSFPGIVNEQFF. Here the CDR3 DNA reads TGTGCCAGCAGTTTCCCAGGGATAGTCAATGAGCAGTTCTTC.